The clone carrying this TCR beta chain was seen a single time. This sample was taken from a study of cytomegalovirus exposure and HLA in healthy donors. TCRdb keeps only in-frame clones here, not all; method: immunoSEQ multiplex PCR. The sample holds about 43,000 clones, more than 85% seen once. The CDR3 covers 15 residues. V lost 0 bases and J 1 base, leaving 10 bases between the germline ends. Looked up from germline, CDR1 is SGDLS and CDR2 is YYNGEE. Sequences were obtained from PBMCs. The TCR comes from a man younger than 30 in good health and CMV-seronegative. The V call is TRBV9, the J call TRBJ1-2; D gene ambiguous. CDR3 loop: CASSVAAEINYGYTF. In nucleotides, the CDR3 is TGTGCCAGCAGCGTAGCGGCGGAGATTAACTATGGCTACACCTTC.